Below are 29 T cell receptor beta chains sequenced from a single sample in a study of blood T cell repertoires in COVID-19. The method was immunoSEQ multiplex PCR; TCRdb's version includes in-frame clones alone and lacks a portion of them. The sample shows roughly 78,000 clones, 86% of them seen only once. Material: peripheral blood. The source of these receptors is a woman aged 60 to 75 with acute or convalescent COVID-19.

V gene TRBV6-5 combines with J gene TRBJ1-4, with 7 bases identical to TRBD1. V dropped 6 bases and J dropped 7; count of bases not matched to a gene: 2. The CDR3 consists of 12 residues. Germline lookup yields CDR1 MNHEY and CDR2 SVGAGI. The CDR3 sequence: CASSRTGEKLFF. In nucleotides, the CDR3 is TGTGCCAGCAGCCGGACAGGTGAAAAACTGTTTTTT.

The V gene is TRBV7-2, the J gene TRBJ1-6; D might be TRBD1 (6 bases). V shed 6 bases and J shed 0 bases, with 12 bases lying between them. Per the germline V gene, CDR1 is SGHTA and CDR2 is FQGNSA. The CDR3 contains 16 residues. As DNA, the CDR3 is TGTGCCAGCAGTAACAGGGTCAGCTCCTATAATTCACCCCTCCACTTT. Its translation is CASSNRVSSYNSPLHF.

The gene calls are TRBV2 and TRBJ1-1; no clear D. Germline CDR1 and CDR2: SNHLY and FYNNEI. V was pared by 5 bases and J by 0 bases, with 7 bases between. This CDR3 region has 13 residues. The CDR3 reads CASSFQMNTEAFF. CDR3 nucleotides: TGTGCCAGCAGTTTCCAAATGAACACTGAAGCTTTCTTT.

This sequence joins TRBV28 and TRBJ2-7; 7 positions match TRBD1. The junction had 7 bases not matched to a gene; V was cut back by 5 bases and J by 3 bases. Germline CDR1 and CDR2: MDHEN and SYDVKM. The CDR3 covers 14 residues. The CDR3 region is CASSPYRGRYEQYF. Written as DNA, the CDR3 is TGTGCCAGCAGTCCCTACAGGGGACGCTACGAGCAGTACTTC.

The CDR3, as DNA: TGTGCCAGCAGCCTCAGCCCCGACAGTCTCTCTGGAAACACCATATATTTT. It translates to CASSLSPDSLSGNTIYF. This chain joins TRBV13 and TRBJ1-3; TRBD1 is a possible D gene (5 bases). Germline V gene sequence: CDR1 PRHDT, CDR2 FYEKMQ (reference sequence). V lost 5 bases, J lost 0 bases, and 17 bases lay in between. There are 17 residues in the CDR3.

V gene TRBV11-2 combines with J gene TRBJ2-7, with a possible D match to TRBD2 (6 bases). V shed 4 bases and J shed 9 bases, with 19 bases lying between them. The CDR3 consists of 14 residues. Germline V lookup: CDR1 SGHAT, CDR2 FQNNGV. CDR3 loop: CASSSSSGGRAQYF. In nucleotides, the CDR3 is TGTGCCAGCAGCTCCTCCTCCGGGGGTCGCGCGCAGTACTTC. Based on the CDR3 plus reference TRBV11-2 and TRBJ2-7, the full variable domain is EAGVAQSPRYKIIEKRQSVAFWCNPISGHATLYWYQQILGQGPKLLIQFQNNGVVDDSQLPKDRFSAERLKGVDSTLKIQPAKLEDSAVYLCASSSSSGGRAQYFGPGTRLTVT.

This sequence joins TRBV29-1 and TRBJ2-5; 7 nucleotides align to TRBD1. The V segment lost 7 bases and the J segment 5 bases; nucleotides outside the gene matches: 4. The CDR3 length is 11 residues. In germline, CDR1 is SQVTM, CDR2 ANQGSEA. CDR3 sequence reads: CSGRQGETQYF. The CDR3 DNA sequence: TGCAGCGGGAGACAGGGTGAGACCCAGTACTTC.

The genes are TRBV28 and TRBJ2-7; a weak D match, TRBD1 (6 bases). This CDR3 comprises 14 residues. Germline V gives CDR1 MDHEN, CDR2 SYDVKM. The germline V and J ends were trimmed by 6 bases and 2 bases, with 14 bases remaining between them. CDR3 loop: CASSPGGQTYEQYF. The CDR3 DNA reads as TGTGCCAGCAGCCCTGGGGGACAAACCTACGAGCAGTACTTC.

The table lists this clone with a few counts. The V gene is TRBV6-2 or TRBV6-3, the J gene TRBJ1-3; 8 positions agree with TRBD1. CDR1 and CDR2 from the germline V gene are MNHEY and SVGEGT. The V and J ends lost 5 bases and 0 bases, in that order; junction bases with no gene match: 6. The CDR3 covers 16 residues. CDR3 region: CASSIGQGYSGNTIYF. DNA for the CDR3: TGTGCCAGCAGTATCGGACAGGGTTACTCTGGAAACACCATATATTTT.

This clone was recorded a few times. CDR3 residues: CSVEDWTKETQYF. The CDR3 DNA reads TGCAGCGTTGAAGATTGGACTAAAGAGACCCAGTACTTC. The chain is built from TRBV29-1 and TRBJ2-5; the D gene is possibly TRBD2 (6 bases). V shed 0 bases and J shed 3 bases, with 8 bases lying between them. CDR1 and CDR2 (germline): SQVTM, ANQGSEA. The CDR3 loop spans 13 amino acids.

The chain recombines TRBV2 with TRBJ2-1, with TRBD1 matching over 10 bases. This CDR3 comprises 16 residues. The trim removed 6 bases at V and 8 bases at J, leaving 13 bases unmatched. CDR1 is SNHLY and CDR2 is FYNNEI in the germline V gene. The CDR3 region has the DNA TGTGCCAGCAGATGGAGCCGGGACAGGGGACCCCATGAGCAGTTCTTC. It yields the protein CASRWSRDRGPHEQFF.

A word on this clone: Within the sample, other DNA sequences also encode this same CDR3. The V and J genes are TRBV7-2 and TRBJ1-2, with D possibly matching TRBD1 (6 bases). CDR3 length: 15 amino acids. CDR1 and CDR2 (germline): SGHTA, FQGNSA. Trimming cost V 5 bases and J 0 bases, with 13 bases left between them. The CDR3 DNA follows: TGTGCCAGCAGCGAAGGCGGGGGGCCTAACTATGGCTACACCTTC. It encodes CASSEGGGPNYGYTF.

This clone was observed a single time. DNA for the CDR3: TGTGCCAGCAGTGAAGCGGGACAGGGCTGGGATGAGCAGTTCTTC. Translating gives CASSEAGQGWDEQFF. The gene calls are TRBV2 and TRBJ2-1, with 9 bases matching TRBD1. The CDR3 has 15 amino acids. Unmatched junction bases numbered 5, after V lost 0 bases and J lost 8 bases. In germline, CDR1 is SNHLY, CDR2 FYNNEI.

This clone was found a few times. V usage is TRBV4-1 and J usage is TRBJ2-6, with D possibly matching TRBD1 (6 bases). CDR1 is MGHRA, CDR2 YSYEKL, per germline. This CDR3 contains 17 residues. V lost 2 bases to trimming and J lost 2 bases, with 13 bases between them. The CDR3 reads CASSQSQGSAGANVLTF. Here the CDR3 DNA reads TGCGCCAGCAGCCAATCACAGGGCTCTGCTGGGGCCAACGTCCTGACTTTC.

The chain links TRBV30 to TRBJ2-7, with 7 bases identical to TRBD1. The CDR3 is 15 amino acids. CDR1 and CDR2 (germline): GTSNPN, SVGIG (reference sequence). The V and J ends lost 3 bases and 4 bases, in that order; junction bases with no gene match: 12. DNA of the CDR3: TGTGCCTGGAGAGGGGGACAGTCGGAGGTTTACGAGCAGTACTTC. Amino acid sequence: CAWRGGQSEVYEQYF.

The genes are TRBV28 and TRBJ2-5; D is possibly TRBD2 (7 bases). V lost 5 bases to trimming and J lost 5 bases, with 12 bases between them. There are 13 residues in the CDR3. Germline CDR1 reads MDHEN; CDR2 reads SYDVKM. This chain's CDR3 is CASSPGGWETQYF. The CDR3 coding sequence is TGTGCCAGCAGTCCGGGGGGCTGGGAGACCCAGTACTTC.

The chain links TRBV7-9 to TRBJ2-5; TRBD2 matches 16 bases. This CDR3 contains 17 residues. The J segment lost 2 bases and the V segment lost 7 bases, leaving 7 bases of the junction unmatched. Germline V lookup: CDR1 SEHNR, CDR2 FQNEAQ (reference sequence). The CDR3 is CASTPRGLAGGQETQYF. The CDR3 region has the DNA TGTGCCAGCACCCCTCGGGGACTAGCGGGGGGGCAAGAGACCCAGTACTTC.

The chain employs TRBV10-3 and TRBJ2-2, with 8 bases matching TRBD1. Germline V gene sequence: CDR1 ENHRY, CDR2 SYGVKD. Trimming at V came to 6 bases and at J to 4 bases, leaving 7 bases not matched to a gene. The CDR3 has 15 residues. The CDR3 bases are TGTGCCATCAGCCCACAGGGGGTGGGCACCGGGGAGCTGTTTTTT. Amino acid sequence: CAISPQGVGTGELFF.

The rearrangement links TRBV7-9 to TRBJ1-2; 7 bases align to TRBD1. J gave up 3 bases and V 3 bases, and 4 bases lay outside the gene matches. This CDR3 region has 14 residues. Looked up from germline, CDR1 is SEHNR and CDR2 is FQNEAQ (reference sequence). CDR3 protein: CASSFETGHYGYTF. DNA for the CDR3: TGTGCCAGCAGCTTCGAGACAGGGCACTATGGCTACACCTTC.

V usage is TRBV6-6 and J usage is TRBJ1-4, with D possibly TRBD1 on 6 matching bases. The CDR3 is 14 amino acids. V was pared by 6 bases and J by 8 bases, with 16 bases between. Germline lookup yields CDR1 MNHNY and CDR2 SVGAGI (reference sequence). The CDR3 DNA reads TGTGCCAGCAGCCTTACAGGGAGTTCGGAAAAACTGTTTTTT. Translating gives CASSLTGSSEKLFF.

This clone has just one count. This chain joins TRBV11-1 and TRBJ1-1; 7 positions match TRBD1. The CDR3 is made up of 14 amino acids. Trimming took 1 base from V and 4 from J; bases not matched to a gene: 3. CDR1 is SGHAT and CDR2 is FQDESV in the germline V gene (reference sequence). CDR3 sequence reads: CASSLGGTVTEAFF. The CDR3 DNA reads as TGTGCCAGCAGCTTAGGGGGGACAGTCACTGAAGCTTTCTTT.

CDR3 in DNA: TGTGCCAGCAGTTTTACCGGGACAGGGTTTGGGTACGAGCAGTACTTC. Protein: CASSFTGTGFGYEQYF. This chain uses TRBV6-5 with TRBJ2-7; 9 positions match TRBD1. Looked up from germline, CDR1 is MNHEY and CDR2 is SVGAGI. The J segment lost 4 bases and the V segment lost 4 bases, leaving 11 bases of the junction unmatched. The CDR3 runs 16 residues.

This chain connects TRBV30 to TRBJ1-6, with 10 positions matching TRBD1. Germline V gene sequence: CDR1 GTSNPN, CDR2 SVGIG (reference sequence). The V and J ends lost 2 bases and 9 bases, in that order; junction bases with no gene match: 7. This CDR3 spans 15 amino acids. The CDR3 is CAWSKAGTGVSPLHF. The CDR3 DNA reads as TGTGCCTGGAGTAAAGCCGGGACAGGGGTTTCACCCCTCCACTTT.

This chain links TRBV15 with TRBJ2-5; 7 positions agree with TRBD2. After removal of 3 bases from V and 4 bases from J, the junction contained 11 bases not matched to a gene. The CDR3 has 16 amino acids. Germline loops: CDR1 LNHNV, CDR2 YYDKDF (reference sequence). The CDR3 coding sequence is TGTGCCACCAGCAGGGTCGGATCGGGGGGTGGAGAGACCCAGTACTTC. It codes for CATSRVGSGGGETQYF.

The chain carries TRBV6-5 and TRBJ1-2; D might be TRBD1 (5 bases). V was pared by 7 bases and J by 6 bases, with 12 bases between. CDR3 length equals 12 residues. Germline values: CDR1 MNHEY, CDR2 SVGAGI. Written as DNA, the CDR3 is TGTGCCAGCACCCGAAGGGGTGATGGCTACACCTTC. Translating it yields CASTRRGDGYTF.

With respect to this clone: The germline gene is not matched at one end of the junction; a read error may be the cause. The sample contains more than one DNA sequence encoding this CDR3. CDR3 DNA: TGTGCCAGCAGTCAAGTCGCTAGCGAGGAGACCCAGTACTTC. It encodes CASSQVASEETQYF. The gene calls are TRBV3-1 (or the pseudogene TRBV3-2) and TRBJ2-5; TRBD2 might be the D (6 bases). The CDR3 runs to 14 residues. The germline V gene encodes CDR1 LGHDT and CDR2 YNNKEL (reference sequence).

This clone was found a few times. The CDR3 is CATSREGTSEQFF. As DNA, the CDR3 is TGTGCCACCAGCAGAGAGGGGACTAGCGAGCAGTTCTTC. The V call is TRBV15, the J call TRBJ2-1; 9 bases align to TRBD2. The germline gives CDR1 LNHNV, CDR2 YYDKDF (reference sequence). CDR3 length equals 13 residues. J was trimmed by 10 bases and V by 0 bases; bases with no gene match: 1.

The CDR3: CASSIRGDSYNEQFF. The CDR3 coding sequence is TGTGCCAGTAGTATTCGCGGGGACTCCTACAATGAGCAGTTCTTC. The V and J genes are TRBV19 and TRBJ2-1; possible D gene TRBD2, 6 bases. CDR1 and CDR2 (germline): LNHDA, SQIVND (reference sequence). Trimming pared 3 bases from V and 0 bases from J, leaving 9 bases between. CDR3 size: 15 residues.

This clone was seen a few times. V and J are TRBV27 and TRBJ1-5; TRBD1 agrees at 7 bases. Germline lookup yields CDR1 MNHEY and CDR2 SMNVEV (reference sequence). The CDR3 sequence is 14 residues long. The ends lost 6 bases at V and 3 bases at J; junction bases unmatched: 5. In DNA, the CDR3 is TGTGCCAGCAGCGACAGGGCGCCCAATCAGCCCCAGCATTTT. This encodes CASSDRAPNQPQHF.